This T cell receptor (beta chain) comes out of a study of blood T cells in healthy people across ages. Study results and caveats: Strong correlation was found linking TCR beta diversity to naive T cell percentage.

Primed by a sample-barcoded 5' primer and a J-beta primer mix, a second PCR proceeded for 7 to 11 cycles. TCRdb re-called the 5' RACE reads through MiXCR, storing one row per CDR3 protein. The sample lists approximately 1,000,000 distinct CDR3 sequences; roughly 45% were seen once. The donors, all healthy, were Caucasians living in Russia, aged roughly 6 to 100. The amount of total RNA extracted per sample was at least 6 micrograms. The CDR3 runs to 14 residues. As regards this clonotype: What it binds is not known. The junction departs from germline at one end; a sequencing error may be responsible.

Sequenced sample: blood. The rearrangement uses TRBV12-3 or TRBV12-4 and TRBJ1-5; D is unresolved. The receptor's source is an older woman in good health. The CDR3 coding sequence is TGTGCCAGCAGCCTCACGGACGGCAATCAGCCTCAGCATTTT. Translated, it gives CASSLTDGNQPQHF.